These 27 T cell receptor beta chains were sequenced from one sample in a study of Graves' ophthalmopathy and Graves' hyperthyroidism. For repertoire sequencing, the TCR beta CDR3 regions were amplified from RNA transcripts. Second-round multiplex PCR came after a first-round RT-PCR that employed HTBI primers. TCRdb redid the calling of the multiplex PCR reads with MiXCR, one entry per CDR3 protein. The sample holds around 660,000 distinct CDR3 sequences, under 50% seen once. Sequenced sample: peripheral blood. The source of these receptors is an adult man with Graves' ophthalmopathy.

This clonotype was observed at least ten times. The rearrangement uses TRBV19 and TRBJ1-1; D is unresolved. Trimming pared 0 bases from V and 1 base from J, leaving 12 bases between. CDR1 is LNHDA, CDR2 SQIVND, per germline (reference sequence). This CDR3 region has 16 residues. CDR3 region: CASSIDTRVANTEAFF. CDR3 in DNA: TGTGCCAGTAGTATAGATACGAGGGTGGCGAACACTGAAGCTTTCTTT.

There are a few counts of this clonotype. The chain joins TRBV6-6 to TRBJ1-2; 10 positions match TRBD1. The CDR3 spans 17 residues. CDR1 is MNHNY and CDR2 is SVGAGI in the germline V gene (reference sequence). Trimming took 2 bases from V and 2 from J; bases not matched to a gene: 8. DNA for the CDR3: TGTGCCAGCAGTTACCCAAGGGGGGACAGGGGCAACTATGGCTACACCTTC. Protein product: CASSYPRGDRGNYGYTF.

The rearrangement uses TRBV12-3 or TRBV12-4 and TRBJ1-5; 7 nucleotides line up with TRBD1. J gave up 2 bases and V 5 bases, and 9 bases lay outside the gene matches. The CDR3 length is 16 residues. The CDR3 here is CASSRKGARRNQPQHF. CDR3 DNA sequence: TGTGCCAGCAGTCGAAAGGGGGCCCGTCGCAATCAGCCCCAGCATTTT.

This clonotype has only one observation. A much larger clone lies one base from this, so it may be a read error. The chain carries TRBV7-9 and TRBJ2-2, with a possible D match to TRBD1 (6 bases). There are 16 residues in the CDR3. Germline V lookup: CDR1 SEHNR, CDR2 FQNEAQ (reference sequence). Trimming pared 1 base from V and 3 bases from J, leaving 12 bases between. CDR3 loop: CASSLGGQAYTGELFF. The CDR3 DNA reads as TGTGCCAGCAGCTTAGGGGGACAAGCCTACACCGGGGAGCTGTTTTTT.

This clonotype was observed many times. This rearrangement joins TRBV7-2 to TRBJ1-5; D might be TRBD1 (5 bases). Germline CDR1 SGHTA, CDR2 FQGNSA. CDR3 length: 17 amino acids. Between the trimmed V and J ends, which lost 5 bases and 4 bases, there was a span of 21 bases. The CDR3 nucleotides are TGTGCCAGCAGCCCAGATGGTTCGGGGCTATTAAATCAGCCCCAGCATTTT. Amino acid sequence: CASSPDGSGLLNQPQHF.

The table lists this clonotype with many counts. The chain joins TRBV24-1 to TRBJ2-2; D could derive from TRBD1 or TRBD2 (5 bases each). Trimming left V 7 bases short and J 5 bases short, with 16 bases between. Per the germline V gene, CDR1 is KGHDR and CDR2 is SFDVKD. This CDR3 contains 15 residues. The CDR3 is CATSVAGEGTGELFF. The CDR3 nucleotides read TGTGCCACCAGCGTGGCGGGCGAGGGGACCGGGGAGCTGTTTTTT.

Only a few counts were recorded for this clonotype. This chain connects TRBV20-1 to TRBJ2-2; D might be TRBD1 (6 bases). CDR1 is DFQATT and CDR2 is SNEGSKA in the germline V gene (reference sequence). The CDR3 is 14 residues long. V gave up 1 base and J gave up 4 bases, with 10 bases separating them. The CDR3 here is CSARARGGTGELFF. The CDR3 nucleotides read TGCAGTGCTAGAGCCAGGGGTGGCACCGGGGAGCTGTTTTTT.

This clonotype was found many times. The rearrangement joins TRBV2 to TRBJ1-6; unclear D gene. CDR1 and CDR2 from the germline V gene are SNHLY and FYNNEI. This CDR3 spans 16 amino acids. Trimming pared 8 bases from V and 0 bases from J, leaving 14 bases between. Here the CDR3 DNA reads TGTGCCAGCGAGAAAGGGCTAAGCTCCTATAATTCACCCCTCCACTTT. It specifies CASEKGLSSYNSPLHF. Together with reference TRBV2 and TRBJ1-6, the CDR3 gives the full variable domain: EPEVTQTPSHQVTQMGQEVILRCVPISNHLYFYWYRQILGQKVEFLVSFYNNEISEKSEIFDDQFSVERPDGSNFTLKIRSTKLEDSAMYFCASEKGLSSYNSPLHFGNGTRLTVT.

This clonotype was seen a handful of times. This chain joins TRBV11-3 and TRBJ1-2; the D is unclear. Trimming took off 2 bases at V and 2 bases at J, with 12 bases between the two ends. The V gene's germline CDR1 is SGHNT and CDR2 YENEEA. This CDR3 has 15 residues. The DNA for the CDR3 is TGTGCCAGCAGCTTATCCTCTACAGAGAACTATGGCTACACCTTC. Translating it yields CASSLSSTENYGYTF.

The genes are TRBV7-9 and TRBJ2-5; 7 positions agree with TRBD1. V lost 6 bases and J lost 5; bases outside the gene matches: 6. CDR1 SEHNR and CDR2 FQNEAQ come from the germline V gene (reference sequence). The CDR3 length is 13 residues. CDR3 protein: CASRAGGDETQYF. The CDR3 bases are TGTGCCAGCAGGGCAGGGGGAGACGAGACCCAGTACTTC.

The chain links TRBV12-3 or TRBV12-4 to TRBJ2-2; TRBD2 aligns across 7 bases. The CDR3 covers 17 residues. Germline trimming cut 3 bases from V and 6 bases from J; bases unmatched to any gene: 13. CDR3 loop: CASSFRREGRVPGELFF. CDR3 bases: TGTGCCAGCAGTTTTAGGAGGGAGGGCCGGGTGCCCGGGGAGCTGTTTTTT.

This clonotype has just one count. An end of the junction differs from the germline gene, which may be a read error. J is TRBJ2-5 and V is TRBV19, with 9 bases matching TRBD2. The CDR3 spans 16 residues. CDR1 and CDR2 from the germline V gene are LNHDA and SQIVND (reference sequence). This CDR3 is CASSMGRGGLQEAQYF. DNA of the CDR3: TGTGCCAGTAGTATGGGGCGGGGGGGTTTACAAGAGGCCCAGTACTTC. Combining the CDR3 with reference TRBV19 and TRBJ2-5 gives the whole variable domain DGGITQSPKYLFRKEGQNVTLSCEQNLNHDAMYWYRQDPGQGLRLIYYSQIVNDFQKGDIAEGYSVSREKKESFPLTVTSAQKNPTAFYLCASSMGRGGLQEAQYFGPGTRLLVL.

The gene calls are TRBV10-3 and TRBJ1-4; the D is unclear. Germline CDR1 reads ENHRY; CDR2 reads SYGVKD. Trimming cost V 7 bases and J 5 bases, with 8 bases left between them. This CDR3 has 12 residues. CDR3: CAIMAGNEKLFF. For the CDR3, the DNA is TGTGCCATCATGGCTGGGAATGAAAAACTGTTTTTT.

Regarding this clonotype: A much larger clone is a single base away; this may be a read error. The rearrangement links TRBV6-5 to TRBJ1-4, with no clear D. This CDR3 contains 13 residues. The germline CDR1 and CDR2 sequences are MNHEY and SVGAGI. DNA for the CDR3: TGTGTCAGCAGTTACCTGGGCGATGAAAAACTGTTTTTT. Translating gives CVSSYLGDEKLFF.

In this sample, this clonotype turned up many times. The V and J genes are TRBV7-8 and TRBJ2-5; 11 bases align to TRBD1. From germline, CDR1 is SGHVS and CDR2 FQNEAQ. J was trimmed by 7 bases and V by 5 bases; bases with no gene match: 9. The CDR3 is made up of 15 amino acids. CDR3: CASSHRDRGVLTQYF. CDR3 sequence (DNA): TGTGCCAGCAGCCACCGGGACAGGGGGGTCTTGACCCAGTACTTC.

V gene TRBV25-1 combines with J gene TRBJ2-3; D is uncertain. Germline CDR1 and CDR2: MGHDK and SYGVNS. The CDR3 loop spans 13 amino acids. V lost 5 bases and J lost 6, with 12 bases in between. In DNA form, the CDR3 reads TGTGCCAGCAGTCCCGCGACTCGTGATACGCAGTATTTT. It is translated as CASSPATRDTQYF.

As for this clonotype: At one end the junction does not follow the germline gene, possibly because of a read error. The V gene is TRBV24-1, the J gene TRBJ2-5, with 8 bases fitting TRBD1. Germline V gene sequence: CDR1 KGHDR, CDR2 SFDVKD. The CDR3 runs 18 residues. DNA for the CDR3: TGTGCCAGCAGTCCCGCGAAGCTAGCAGGGGGCGCGACTGAGACCCAGTACTTC. It specifies CASSPAKLAGGATETQYF.

This clonotype has just a few counts. This chain links TRBV7-2 with TRBJ2-2; unclear D gene. Germline CDR1 reads SGHTA; CDR2 reads FQGNSA. V gave up 4 bases and J gave up 8 bases, with 8 bases separating them. This CDR3 has 12 amino acids. CDR3 bases: TGTGCCAGCAGCTCTTCCCCAGGGGAGCTGTTTTTT. Amino acids: CASSSSPGELFF.

J is TRBJ2-3 and V is TRBV29-1, with 7 positions matching TRBD2. V was pared by 4 bases and J by 0 bases, with 10 bases of the junction left unmatched. The CDR3 is 16 residues long. CDR1 and CDR2 from the germline V gene are SQVTM and ANQGSEA. CDR3: CSVGREASGSTDTQYF. CDR3 coding DNA: TGCAGCGTTGGAAGGGAGGCTAGCGGTAGCACAGATACGCAGTATTTT.

This clonotype was seen many times. The chain joins TRBV6-6 to TRBJ1-2, with no clear D. V was shortened by 11 bases and J by 2 bases, with 15 bases between the two germline ends. CDR3 length equals 13 residues. CDR1 is MNHNY, CDR2 SVGAGI, per germline (reference sequence). CDR3 DNA: TGTGCCGTGGGAGGCGAGGAAAACTATGGCTACACCTTC. Translating it yields CAVGGEENYGYTF.

In its sample, this clonotype was seen many times. The chain is built from TRBV9 and TRBJ1-2; 9 nucleotides align to TRBD1. V gave up 3 bases and J gave up 4 bases; unmatched junction bases: 10. CDR1 and CDR2 (germline): SGDLS, YYNGEE. The CDR3 has 16 amino acids. The CDR3 loop is CASSASEDRGFYGYTF. CDR3 in DNA: TGTGCCAGCAGCGCGAGTGAGGACAGGGGATTCTATGGCTACACCTTC.

This clonotype was recorded many times. In DNA form, the CDR3 reads TGCAGTGCTAGTGCCCCAAGGGCCGACTGGCCCCAGCATTTT. It encodes CSASAPRADWPQHF. The V call is TRBV20-1, the J call TRBJ1-5, with unresolved D. V lost 3 bases, J lost 9 bases, and 18 bases lay in between. The CDR3 has 14 amino acids. Germline assignment: CDR1 DFQATT and CDR2 SNEGSKA (reference sequence).

The chain couples TRBV6-1 to TRBJ2-2; no reliable D call. V was shortened by 8 bases and J by 6 bases, with 13 bases between the two germline ends. This CDR3 spans 13 amino acids. Per germline, CDR1 MNHNS and CDR2 SASEGT. CDR3 in amino acids: CASFQKEAGELFF. CDR3 nucleotide sequence: TGTGCCAGCTTCCAAAAGGAAGCCGGGGAGCTGTTTTTT.

This clonotype appeared many times. The V and J genes are TRBV12-3 or TRBV12-4 and TRBJ2-2; either TRBD1 or TRBD2 may fit D (6 bases each). V lost 6 bases and J 7 bases, leaving 15 bases between the germline ends. This CDR3 spans 14 amino acids. For the CDR3, the DNA is TGTGCCAGCAGACGGACAGCGGGTGGCGGGGAGCTGTTTTTT. This codes for CASRRTAGGGELFF.

Ten or more counts support this clonotype. The J gene is TRBJ1-4, the V gene TRBV7-8; D is perhaps TRBD1 (5 bases). Trimming pared 0 bases from V and 0 bases from J, leaving 11 bases between. Germline V gene data show CDR1 as SGHVS and CDR2 as FQNEAQ. CDR3 length: 17 residues. The CDR3 nucleotides read TGTGCCAGCAGCTTAGCCACAGGCTATGCAACTAATGAAAAACTGTTTTTT. It encodes CASSLATGYATNEKLFF.

This clonotype has at least ten counts. V is TRBV7-2 and J is TRBJ1-5; D gene ambiguous. Germline V CDR1 and CDR2: SGHTA, FQGNSA. The V and J ends lost 3 bases and 3 bases respectively, with 9 bases between them. CDR3 length equals 14 residues. The CDR3 loop reads CASSFWGTNQPQHF. The CDR3 bases are TGTGCCAGCAGCTTTTGGGGTACCAATCAGCCCCAGCATTTT.

A note on this clonotype: Compared with germline, one end of the junction differs, possibly owing to a read error. The V call is TRBV6-6, the J call TRBJ1-5; D gene unclear. The germline gives CDR1 MNHNY, CDR2 SVGAGI (reference sequence). This CDR3 spans 16 amino acids. CDR3 in DNA: TGTGCCATCAGTGAACAACGGACGGGAGTTCAAGAGACCCAGCATTTT. Translated, it gives CAISEQRTGVQETQHF.